This T cell receptor beta chain appears in the sequencing data of a study of blood T cell repertoires in COVID-19. Overall study: PBMCs, B-cell-depleted T cells, or T cells provided the cDNA or gDNA that made up the material.

CDR1 and CDR2 from the germline V gene are SEHNR and FQNEAQ (reference sequence). CDR3 length equals 14 residues. The germline V and J ends were trimmed by 3 bases and 3 bases, with 8 bases remaining between them. In the source study's methods: Amplified reference gene primers provided the basis for estimating nucleated cell counts. Measured with immunoSEQ multiplex PCR; TCRdb has only the in-frame clones, and not every one. V and J calls and clone size are those listed in that table; D and trimming were worked out from the DNA. The profile covers tens of thousands of clones, with around nine tenths appearing a single time and roughly 15% taken by the ten largest.

The specimen sequenced was peripheral blood. The sequence was obtained from a man aged 55 to 70 with active or convalescent COVID-19. The chain has TRBV7-9 and TRBJ1-4, with a weak D call TRBD1 (5 bases). CDR3 sequence reads: CASSFQGSNEKLFF. In DNA form, the CDR3 reads TGTGCCAGCAGCTTCCAGGGCTCTAATGAAAAACTGTTTTTT. The full variable domain, with the rest looked up from reference TRBV7-9 and TRBJ1-4, is DTGVSQNPRHKITKRGQNVTFRCDPISEHNRLYWYRQTLGQGPEFLTYFQNEAQLEKSRLLSDRFSAERPKGSFSTLEIQRTEQGDSAMYLCASSFQGSNEKLFFGSGTQLSVL.